This TCR beta chain was sequenced for a study of blood T cell repertoires in COVID-19. Looking at the study overall: T cells, B-cell-depleted T cells, or PBMCs supplied cDNA or gDNA.

Source study methods: Amplification with reference gene primers provided the estimates of nucleated cell counts. The data were produced by immunoSEQ multiplex PCR, yet TCRdb's version contains in-frame clones alone and is incomplete. The V and J calls and clone size were taken over from that table, and D and trimming were inferred from the DNA. The sample contains approximately 270,000 clones, approximately 91% of which appear only once. Germline values: CDR1 SGHTA, CDR2 FQGTGA. The CDR3 covers 15 residues. Trimming removed 2 bases from V and 3 bases from J; junction bases left unmatched: 6. The sequenced material came from peripheral blood. The clonotype originates from a man in his fifties with acute or convalescent COVID-19. The rearrangement joins TRBV7-3 to TRBJ1-2, with 7 nucleotides matching TRBD1. The DNA for the CDR3 is TGTGCCAGCAGCTTAGGTGATGGACAGGACTATGGCTACACCTTC. It yields the protein CASSLGDGQDYGYTF. Variable domain in full (rest from reference TRBV7-3 and TRBJ1-2): GAGVSQTPSNKVTEKGKYVELRCDPISGHTALYWYRQSLGQGPEFLIYFQGTGAADDSGLPNDRFFAVRPEGSVSTLKIQRTERGDSAVYLCASSLGDGQDYGYTFGSGTRLTVV.